Presented here are 31 T cell receptor beta chains from one specimen sequenced in a study of beta chain features in type 1 diabetes. General study results and limits: Shortening that was moderate but significant affected the TCRB CDR3s of Type 1 diabetes patients in all four CD4+ subsets.

For these TCRs, the target antigens are not known. Sequenced material consisted of expressed TCRB transcripts (all of the isolated RNA was reverse transcribed). Repertoires were generated with immunoSEQ multiplex PCR, while TCRdb's copy carries only in-frame clones and drops some. The sample has a few hundred thousand clones; 9.5% to 10% are singletons. The specimen sequenced was central memory CD4+ T cells from blood. Every receptor here comes from a man aged 25-45 years with type 1 diabetes.

This clone was observed a handful of times. The chain is built from TRBV28 and TRBJ2-1; 9 nucleotides align to TRBD2. Germline lookup yields CDR1 MDHEN and CDR2 SYDVKM. This CDR3 comprises 14 residues. J was trimmed by 10 bases and V by 2 bases; bases with no gene match: 6. The CDR3 sequence: CASSLAGGSGEQFF. The CDR3 DNA follows: TGTGCCAGCAGTTTAGCGGGAGGGAGTGGGGAGCAGTTCTTC.

V gene TRBV28 combines with J gene TRBJ1-1, with D possibly matching TRBD1 (5 bases). Germline V gene sequence: CDR1 MDHEN, CDR2 SYDVKM. Trimming removed 1 base at V and 2 bases at J, with 8 bases between. The CDR3 spans 14 residues. The DNA of the CDR3 is TGTGCCAGCAGTTTATCCAGGGACAACACTGAAGCTTTCTTT. Translation: CASSLSRDNTEAFF.

The chain joins TRBV4-1 to TRBJ2-3, with 14 bases lining up with TRBD2. The CDR3 covers 18 residues. Germline V lookup: CDR1 MGHRA, CDR2 YSYEKL. The V gene end was trimmed by 5 bases and the J gene end by 4 bases; junction bases not matched to a gene: 11. CDR3 sequence reads: CASSEGLAGVVGADTQYF. CDR3 coding DNA: TGCGCCAGCAGCGAGGGACTAGCGGGAGTTGTTGGCGCAGATACGCAGTATTTT.

The gene calls are TRBV19 and TRBJ2-1; 12 positions agree with TRBD2. CDR3 length: 16 amino acids. J lost 6 bases, V lost 5 bases, and 8 bases had no gene match. The germline CDR1 and CDR2 sequences are LNHDA and SQIVND (reference sequence). CDR3 sequence: CASSGPLAGGSNEQFF. CDR3 nucleotide sequence: TGTGCCAGTAGTGGCCCCCTAGCGGGAGGGAGCAATGAGCAGTTCTTC.

The genes are TRBV29-1 and TRBJ2-2; TRBD2 matches 13 bases. The J segment lost 0 bases and the V segment lost 4 bases, leaving 5 bases of the junction unmatched. CDR1 is SQVTM and CDR2 is ANQGSEA in the germline V gene. The CDR3 consists of 17 residues. The CDR3 coding sequence is TGCAGCGTTGGAGGGACTAGCGGGAAAACGAACACCGGGGAGCTGTTTTTT. This sequence encodes CSVGGTSGKTNTGELFF.

The rearrangement joins TRBV27 to TRBJ2-7, with 10 positions matching TRBD2. CDR3 size: 16 residues. Germline CDR1 is MNHEY and CDR2 is SMNVEV (reference sequence). With V trimmed by 6 bases and J by 1 base, 9 bases remained unmatched. The CDR3 spells CASSLAGVNPSYEQYF. The CDR3 DNA follows: TGTGCCAGCAGCCTAGCGGGAGTGAATCCTTCCTACGAGCAGTACTTC.

The chain couples TRBV19 to TRBJ2-7, with D possibly matching TRBD2 (5 bases). V was trimmed by 8 bases and J by 3 bases, leaving 8 bases between them. This CDR3 is built from 11 residues. The germline CDR1 and CDR2 sequences are LNHDA and SQIVND (reference sequence). CDR3 in DNA: TGTGCCAGTGCGGGCGGCTACGAGCAGTACTTC. Amino acid sequence: CASAGGYEQYF.

This clone was seen repeatedly, ten times or more. This chain links TRBV7-2 with TRBJ2-7; D is perhaps TRBD1 (5 bases). V was trimmed by 0 bases and J by 0 bases, leaving 9 bases between them. Germline V gene sequence: CDR1 SGHTA, CDR2 FQGNSA. The CDR3 loop spans 15 amino acids. CDR3 protein: CASSLAGVSSYEQYF. CDR3 in DNA: TGTGCCAGCAGCTTAGCAGGGGTTAGCTCCTACGAGCAGTACTTC.

CDR3 loop: CASSLAGSQETQYF. The DNA for the CDR3 is TGTGCCAGCAGTCTAGCGGGGTCCCAAGAGACCCAGTACTTC. V usage is TRBV9 and J usage is TRBJ2-5, with 9 bases lining up with TRBD2. V shed 5 bases, J shed 1 base, and the junction held 3 bases outside the gene matches. Germline CDR1 reads SGDLS; CDR2 reads YYNGEE. The CDR3 consists of 14 residues.

The genes are TRBV5-1 and TRBJ2-7; 7 bases fit TRBD1. CDR1 and CDR2 (germline): SGHRS, YFSETQ. J gave up 9 bases and V 5 bases, and 11 bases lay outside the gene matches. The CDR3 is made up of 13 amino acids. DNA of the CDR3: TGCGCCAGCAGTGGGGACAGCTCTTCTGTGCAGTACTTC. This codes for CASSGDSSSVQYF.

This clone appeared a few times. The J gene is TRBJ2-3, the V gene TRBV7-3; the D gene is possibly TRBD1 (5 bases). Trimming shortened V by 0 bases and J by 6 bases, and 16 bases separated the two germline ends. The CDR3 spans 16 residues. Germline CDR1 and CDR2: SGHTA and FQGTGA. The CDR3 is CASSLTLTDPSDTQYF. The CDR3 region has the DNA TGTGCCAGCAGCTTAACGCTGACAGACCCATCCGATACGCAGTATTTT.

This clone was counted a few times. The chain uses TRBV5-1 and TRBJ2-5; the D is unclear. The V gene's germline CDR1 is SGHRS and CDR2 YFSETQ. Deletions cut 6 bases from V and 3 bases from J, with 6 bases between. The CDR3 contains 11 residues. CDR3 in DNA: TGCGCCAGCACGAGCGAAGAGACCCAGTACTTC. Translation: CASTSEETQYF.

This clone was found many times. The chain uses TRBV15 and TRBJ2-6; TRBD2 is a possible D gene (5 bases). The CDR3 consists of 16 residues. CDR1 is LNHNV, CDR2 YYDKDF, per germline (reference sequence). With 1 base removed from V and 2 bases from J, the gap between germline ends came to 9 bases. The CDR3 region is CATSRVAGTGANVLTF. The CDR3 DNA reads as TGTGCCACCAGCAGAGTGGCGGGCACTGGGGCCAACGTCCTGACTTTC. The full variable domain, in which reference TRBV15 and TRBJ2-6 provide the parts outside the CDR3, is DAMVIQNPRYQVTQFGKPVTLSCSQTLNHNVMYWYQQKSSQAPKLLFHYYDKDFNNEADTPDNFQSRRPNTSFCFLDIRSPGLGDTAMYLCATSRVAGTGANVLTFGAGSRLTVL.

This clone has only a few counts. This rearrangement joins TRBV11-2 to TRBJ2-6; 7 bases match TRBD1. The CDR3 extends over 15 amino acids. Germline lookup yields CDR1 SGHAT and CDR2 FQNNGV. V lost 5 bases, J lost 2 bases, and 3 bases stayed unmatched. The chain's CDR3 is CASSETGTGANVLTF. The CDR3 DNA reads TGTGCCAGCAGCGAGACAGGGACTGGGGCCAACGTCCTGACTTTC.

This rearrangement joins TRBV19 to TRBJ2-2; a possible D gene is TRBD2 (5 bases). Germline lookup yields CDR1 LNHDA and CDR2 SQIVND (reference sequence). This CDR3 comprises 16 residues. The V and J ends lost 5 bases and 6 bases respectively, with 19 bases between them. The CDR3 is CASSPPERHRAGELFF. The CDR3, as DNA: TGTGCCAGTAGTCCCCCCGAGCGGCACCGGGCCGGGGAGCTGTTTTTT.

The CDR3 nucleotides are TGCAGCGTACCAGGGGGAGGTACTGAAGCTTTCTTT. It translates to CSVPGGGTEAFF. V and J are TRBV29-1 and TRBJ1-1; 7 positions match TRBD1. The CDR3 has 12 amino acids. Germline trimming cut 6 bases from V and 5 bases from J; bases unmatched to any gene: 6. The germline V gene encodes CDR1 SQVTM and CDR2 ANQGSEA.

The CDR3 reads CASALTGLNQPQHF. In nucleotides, the CDR3 is TGTGCCAGCGCCTTGACAGGGTTAAATCAGCCCCAGCATTTT. V usage is TRBV6-5 and J usage is TRBJ1-5; 7 positions agree with TRBD1. CDR3 length: 14 residues. Trimming took 8 bases from V and 4 from J; bases not matched to a gene: 8. From germline, CDR1 is MNHEY and CDR2 SVGAGI.

This clone occurred a few times. The sample has other DNA sequences that encode this CDR3 too. This chain uses TRBV5-1 with TRBJ2-3; D is uncertain. CDR1 and CDR2 (germline): SGHRS, YFSETQ. The V end was cut by 0 bases, the J end by 1 base, with 9 bases between. This CDR3 contains 15 residues. As DNA, the CDR3 is TGCGCCAGCAGCTTGGGTGGGTCAGGCACAGATACGCAGTATTTT. Its protein is CASSLGGSGTDTQYF.

The rearrangement uses TRBV19 and TRBJ2-3; the match to TRBD2 covers 7 bases. J gave up 3 bases and V 5 bases, and 11 bases lay outside the gene matches. The CDR3 contains 16 residues. Germline V lookup: CDR1 LNHDA, CDR2 SQIVND (reference sequence). The CDR3 DNA reads TGTGCCAGTAGTTTGGCTAGCGGACCGGGGACAGATACGCAGTATTTT. Protein product: CASSLASGPGTDTQYF.

This clone has a handful of counts. V usage is TRBV11-2 and J usage is TRBJ1-2; possible D gene TRBD1, 5 bases. Trimming shortened V by 0 bases and J by 6 bases, and 14 bases separated the two germline ends. The CDR3 runs to 15 residues. Per germline, CDR1 SGHAT and CDR2 FQNNGV. CDR3 amino acids: CASSLELSTVNGYTF. CDR3 nucleotide sequence: TGTGCCAGCAGCTTAGAACTCTCGACAGTCAATGGCTACACCTTC. Full variable domain (missing parts from reference TRBV11-2 and TRBJ1-2): EAGVAQSPRYKIIEKRQSVAFWCNPISGHATLYWYQQILGQGPKLLIQFQNNGVVDDSQLPKDRFSAERLKGVDSTLKIQPAKLEDSAVYLCASSLELSTVNGYTFGSGTRLTVV.

The genes are TRBV6-1 and TRBJ2-7; tentative D call: TRBD2 (6 bases). This CDR3 spans 13 amino acids. The V and J ends lost 6 bases and 5 bases respectively, with 14 bases between them. Per the germline V gene, CDR1 is MNHNS and CDR2 is SASEGT. CDR3 sequence: CASREGGRNEQYF. In nucleotides, the CDR3 is TGTGCCAGCAGGGAGGGCGGAAGGAACGAGCAGTACTTC.

This clone was observed a few times. The sample holds other DNA sequences that translate to the same CDR3. This rearrangement joins TRBV18 to TRBJ2-7; a weak D match, TRBD1 (6 bases). The germline CDR1 and CDR2 sequences are KGHSH and LQKENI. Trimming took off 3 bases at V and 1 base at J, with 10 bases between the two ends. This CDR3 is 14 amino acids long. The DNA for the CDR3 is TGTGCCAGCTCACCGGACAGCAGTTCCTACGAGCAGTACTTC. This gives the protein CASSPDSSSYEQYF.

This clone showed up just a few times. The V gene is TRBV6-1, the J gene TRBJ2-7, with TRBD1 matching over 8 bases. Germline CDR1 MNHNS, CDR2 SASEGT. Trimming removed 5 bases from V and 5 bases from J; junction bases left unmatched: 8. The CDR3 sequence is 14 residues long. The CDR3 is CASSFTDRGHEQYF. In DNA form, the CDR3 reads TGTGCCAGCAGTTTCACCGACAGGGGCCACGAGCAGTACTTC.

The rearrangement joins TRBV7-3 to TRBJ2-5, with a possible D match to TRBD1 (6 bases). The CDR3 runs to 15 residues. V was trimmed by 4 bases and J by 2 bases, leaving 14 bases between them. CDR1 SGHTA and CDR2 FQGTGA come from the germline V gene. The CDR3 DNA sequence: TGTGCCAGCAGCTCCCGGGTAGGACAGCAAGAGACCCAGTACTTC. Its protein is CASSSRVGQQETQYF.

This clone was recorded a few times. The chain combines TRBV7-2 with TRBJ1-6, with a tentative D call TRBD1 (6 bases). Germline lookup yields CDR1 SGHTA and CDR2 FQGNSA. V was shortened by 8 bases and J by 9 bases, with 17 bases between the two germline ends. The CDR3 consists of 14 residues. In DNA, the CDR3 is TGTGCCAGCGGGTCACAGGGTCGGGGTTCACCCCTCCACTTT. Its translation is CASGSQGRGSPLHF.

On this clone: The sample has other DNA sequences that encode this CDR3 too. V is TRBV28 and J is TRBJ1-1; a weak D match, TRBD1 (6 bases). The CDR3 has 15 residues. Trimming took off 4 bases at V and 3 bases at J, with 15 bases between the two ends. Germline V gene data show CDR1 as MDHEN and CDR2 as SYDVKM. The DNA of the CDR3 is TGTGCCAGCAGTTCCGAGGGGGAGGGACACACTGAAGCTTTCTTT. This translates into CASSSEGEGHTEAFF.

The CDR3: CASSNQGDEQYF. CDR3 bases: TGTGCCAGTAGTAACCAGGGAGACGAGCAGTACTTC. V usage is TRBV19 and J usage is TRBJ2-7, with D perhaps given as TRBD1 or TRBD2 (5 bases each). The CDR3 totals 12 residues. CDR1 is LNHDA and CDR2 is SQIVND in the germline V gene (reference sequence). V was clipped by 4 bases and J by 5 bases, with 9 bases between them.

V and J are TRBV5-1 and TRBJ2-5, with 9 bases that match TRBD1. J was trimmed by 4 bases and V by 4 bases; bases with no gene match: 8. The CDR3 contains 15 residues. Looked up from germline, CDR1 is SGHRS and CDR2 is YFSETQ. In DNA, the CDR3 is TGCGCCAGCAGCCTACAGGGGGCGGGGGCAGAGACCCAGTACTTC. It translates to CASSLQGAGAETQYF.

The chain links TRBV7-2 to TRBJ2-1; D ambiguous. This CDR3 has 15 amino acids. Germline CDR1 reads SGHTA; CDR2 reads FQGNSA. V lost 1 base and J 4 bases, leaving 11 bases between the germline ends. This chain's CDR3 is CASSLEWQSYNEQFF. CDR3 DNA sequence: TGTGCCAGCAGCTTAGAATGGCAGTCTTACAATGAGCAGTTCTTC.

There are many counts of this clone. The chain carries TRBV29-1 and TRBJ2-5, with D perhaps matching TRBD2 (5 bases). Deletions cut 6 bases from V and 5 bases from J, with 13 bases between. The CDR3 runs 12 residues. CDR1 and CDR2 (germline): SQVTM, ANQGSEA. The CDR3 DNA sequence: TGCAGCGTCCCGGGGTACTGGGAGACCCAGTACTTC. This codes for CSVPGYWETQYF.

As for this clone: Germline and junction disagree at one end, which may indicate a read error. V gene TRBV28 combines with J gene TRBJ2-7, with 9 bases matching TRBD1. Germline-derived CDR1 and CDR2 are MDHEN and SYDVKM. The CDR3 totals 11 residues. The CDR3 sequence is CASSSGTGIHF. The CDR3 bases are TGTGCCAGCAGTTCCGGGACAGGGATTCACTTC.